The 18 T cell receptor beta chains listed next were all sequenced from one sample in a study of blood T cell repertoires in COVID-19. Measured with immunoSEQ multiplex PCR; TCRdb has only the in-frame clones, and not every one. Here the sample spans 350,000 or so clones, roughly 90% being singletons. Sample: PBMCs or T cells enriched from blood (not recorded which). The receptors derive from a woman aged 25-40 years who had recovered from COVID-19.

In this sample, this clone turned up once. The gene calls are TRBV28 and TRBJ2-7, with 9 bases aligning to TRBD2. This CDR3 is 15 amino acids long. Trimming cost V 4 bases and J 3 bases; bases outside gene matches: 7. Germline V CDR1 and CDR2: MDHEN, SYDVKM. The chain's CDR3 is CASSSTSGPRYEQYF. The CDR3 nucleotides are TGTGCCAGCAGTTCCACTAGCGGGCCCCGCTACGAGCAGTACTTC.

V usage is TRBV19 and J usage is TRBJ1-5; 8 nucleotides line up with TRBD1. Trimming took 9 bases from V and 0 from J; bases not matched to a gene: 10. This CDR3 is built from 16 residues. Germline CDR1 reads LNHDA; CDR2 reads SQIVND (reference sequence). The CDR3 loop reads CASQRQGPGSNQPQHF. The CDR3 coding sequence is TGTGCCAGCCAACGACAGGGGCCAGGTAGCAATCAGCCCCAGCATTTT.

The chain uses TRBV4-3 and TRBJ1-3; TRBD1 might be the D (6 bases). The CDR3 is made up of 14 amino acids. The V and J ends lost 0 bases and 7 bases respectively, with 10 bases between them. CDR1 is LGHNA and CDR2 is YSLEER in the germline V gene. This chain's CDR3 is CASSQDATGNTIYF. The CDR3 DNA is TGCGCCAGCAGCCAAGACGCCACAGGGAACACCATATATTTT.

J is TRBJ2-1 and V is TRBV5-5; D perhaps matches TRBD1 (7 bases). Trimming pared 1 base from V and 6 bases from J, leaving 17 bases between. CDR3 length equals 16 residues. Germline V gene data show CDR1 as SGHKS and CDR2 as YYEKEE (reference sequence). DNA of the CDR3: TGTGCCAGCAGCTTGATGAGGCAGGGGGGTCCCAATGAGCAGTTCTTC. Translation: CASSLMRQGGPNEQFF.

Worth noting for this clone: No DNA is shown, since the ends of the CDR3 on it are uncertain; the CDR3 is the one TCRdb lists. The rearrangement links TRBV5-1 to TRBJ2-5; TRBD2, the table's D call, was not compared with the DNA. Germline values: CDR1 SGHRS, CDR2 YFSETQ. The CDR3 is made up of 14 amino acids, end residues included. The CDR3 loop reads CASSFGEGMETQYF.

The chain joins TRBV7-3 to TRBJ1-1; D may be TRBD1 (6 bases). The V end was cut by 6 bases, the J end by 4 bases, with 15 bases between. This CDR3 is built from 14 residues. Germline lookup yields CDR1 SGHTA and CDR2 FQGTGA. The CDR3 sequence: CASRLDRTGTEAFF. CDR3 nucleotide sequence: TGTGCCAGCAGACTTGACAGGACTGGCACTGAAGCTTTCTTT.

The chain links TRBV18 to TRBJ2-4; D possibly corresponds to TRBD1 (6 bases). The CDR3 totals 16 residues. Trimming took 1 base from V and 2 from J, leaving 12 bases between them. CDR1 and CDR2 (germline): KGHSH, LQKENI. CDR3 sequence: CASSPQRGSSKNIQYF. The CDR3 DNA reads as TGTGCCAGCTCACCACAGAGGGGGTCATCCAAAAACATTCAGTACTTC. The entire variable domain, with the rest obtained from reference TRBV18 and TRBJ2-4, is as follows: NAGVMQNPRHLVRRRGQEARLRCSPMKGHSHVYWYRQLPEEGLKFMVYLQKENIIDESGMPKERFSAEFPKEGPSILRIQQVVRGDSAAYFCASSPQRGSSKNIQYFGAGTRLSVL.

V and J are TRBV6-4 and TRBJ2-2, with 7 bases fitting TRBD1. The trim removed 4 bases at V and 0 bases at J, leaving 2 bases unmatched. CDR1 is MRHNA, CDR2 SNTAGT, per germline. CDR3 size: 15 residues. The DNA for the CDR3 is TGTGCCAGCAGTGCCCAGGGGGCGAACACCGGGGAGCTGTTTTTT. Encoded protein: CASSAQGANTGELFF.

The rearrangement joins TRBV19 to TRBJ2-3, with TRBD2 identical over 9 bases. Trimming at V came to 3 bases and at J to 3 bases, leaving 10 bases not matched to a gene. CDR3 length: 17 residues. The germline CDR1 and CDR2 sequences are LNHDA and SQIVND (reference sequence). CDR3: CASSMYNPLAGTDTQYF. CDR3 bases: TGTGCCAGTAGTATGTACAATCCCCTAGCGGGAACAGATACGCAGTATTTT.

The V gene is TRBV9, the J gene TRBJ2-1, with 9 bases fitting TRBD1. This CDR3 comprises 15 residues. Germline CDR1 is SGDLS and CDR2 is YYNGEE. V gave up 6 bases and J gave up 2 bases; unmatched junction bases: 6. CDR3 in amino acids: CASTTTGGTYNEQFF. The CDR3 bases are TGTGCCAGCACCACGACAGGGGGAACCTACAATGAGCAGTTCTTC.

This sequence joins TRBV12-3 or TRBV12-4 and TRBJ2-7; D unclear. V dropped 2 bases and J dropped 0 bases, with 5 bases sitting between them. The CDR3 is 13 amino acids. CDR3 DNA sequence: TGTGCCAGCAGTTTACGGAGCTCCTACGAGCAGTACTTC. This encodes CASSLRSSYEQYF.

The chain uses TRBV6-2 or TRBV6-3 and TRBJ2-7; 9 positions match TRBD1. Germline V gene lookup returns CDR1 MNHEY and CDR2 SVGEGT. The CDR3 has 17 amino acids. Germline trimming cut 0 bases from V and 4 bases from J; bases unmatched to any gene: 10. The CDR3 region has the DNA TGTGCCAGCAGTTACTCCGAACCGGGACAGGGCCTTTACGAGCAGTACTTC. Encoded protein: CASSYSEPGQGLYEQYF.

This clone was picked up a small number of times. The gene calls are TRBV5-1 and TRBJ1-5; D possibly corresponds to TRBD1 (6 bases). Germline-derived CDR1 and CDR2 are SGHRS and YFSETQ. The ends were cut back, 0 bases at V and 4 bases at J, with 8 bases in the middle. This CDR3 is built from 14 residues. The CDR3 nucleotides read TGCGCCAGCAGCTTGGGACAGGAGAATCAGCCCCAGCATTTT. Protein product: CASSLGQENQPQHF.

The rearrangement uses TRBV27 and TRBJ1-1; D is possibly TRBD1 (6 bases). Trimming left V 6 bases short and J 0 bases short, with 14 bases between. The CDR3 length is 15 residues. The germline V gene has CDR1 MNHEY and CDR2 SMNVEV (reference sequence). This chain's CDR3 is CASRPIDRMNTEAFF. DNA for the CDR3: TGTGCCAGCAGGCCTATCGACAGGATGAACACTGAAGCTTTCTTT.

CDR3 DNA: TGTGCCAGCAGTTATAGGGCGGGGGGCCTCTCCTACGAGCAGTACTTC. Translated, it gives CASSYRAGGLSYEQYF. The rearrangement links TRBV6-2 or TRBV6-3 to TRBJ2-7, with 8 bases that match TRBD2. The CDR3 is 16 residues long. The trim removed 3 bases at V and 0 bases at J, leaving 7 bases unmatched. In germline, CDR1 is MNHEY, CDR2 SVGEGT.

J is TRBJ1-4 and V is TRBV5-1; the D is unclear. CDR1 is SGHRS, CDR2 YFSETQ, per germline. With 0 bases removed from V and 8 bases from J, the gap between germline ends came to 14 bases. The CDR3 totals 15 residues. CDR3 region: CASSLGPSGDEKLFF. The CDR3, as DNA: TGCGCCAGCAGCTTGGGCCCCAGCGGAGACGAAAAACTGTTTTTT.

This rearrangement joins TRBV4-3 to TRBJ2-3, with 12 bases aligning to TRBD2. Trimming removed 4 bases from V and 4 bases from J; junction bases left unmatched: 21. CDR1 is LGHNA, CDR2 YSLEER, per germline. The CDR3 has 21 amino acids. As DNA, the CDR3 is TGCGCCAGCAGCCGACAGAGGGCCCTAGCGGGGGGGACAGGGGTCCCAGATACGCAGTATTTT. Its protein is CASSRQRALAGGTGVPDTQYF.

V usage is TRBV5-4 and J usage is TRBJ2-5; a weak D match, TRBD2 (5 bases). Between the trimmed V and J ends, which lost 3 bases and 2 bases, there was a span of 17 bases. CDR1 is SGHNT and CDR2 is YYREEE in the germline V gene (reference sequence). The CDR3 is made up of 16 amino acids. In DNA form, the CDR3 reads TGTGCCAGCAGCTATCTCAGCGGAGCAAGTCAAGAGACCCAGTACTTC. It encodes CASSYLSGASQETQYF.